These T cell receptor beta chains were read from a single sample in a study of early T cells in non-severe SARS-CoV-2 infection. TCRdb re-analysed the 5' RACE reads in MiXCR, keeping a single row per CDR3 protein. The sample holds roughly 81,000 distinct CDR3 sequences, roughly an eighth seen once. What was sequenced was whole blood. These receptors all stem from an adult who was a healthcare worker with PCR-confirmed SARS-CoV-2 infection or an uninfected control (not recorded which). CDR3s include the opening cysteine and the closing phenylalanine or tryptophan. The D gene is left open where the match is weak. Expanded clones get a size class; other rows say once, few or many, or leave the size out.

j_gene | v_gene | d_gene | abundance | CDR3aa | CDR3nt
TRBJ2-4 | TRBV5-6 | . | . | CASSLGRPGGGLAKNIQYF | TGTGCCAGCAGCTTGGGACGCCCAGGGGGGGGCTTAGCCAAAAACATTCAGTACTTC
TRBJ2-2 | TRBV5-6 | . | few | CASSLRGPSTGELFF | TGTGCCAGCAGCCTTCGGGGGCCTTCCACCGGGGAGCTGTTTTTT
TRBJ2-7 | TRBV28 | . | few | CASSLPALEQYF | TGTGCCAGCAGTTTACCCGCTCTCGAGCAGTACTTC
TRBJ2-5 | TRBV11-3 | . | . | CASSFSSRETQYF | TGTGCCAGCAGCTTTTCGTCTCGCGAGACCCAGTACTTC
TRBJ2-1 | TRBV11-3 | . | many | CASSLGRIGISYNEQFF | TGTGCCAGCAGCTTAGGGCGGATTGGTATCTCCTACAATGAGCAGTTCTTC
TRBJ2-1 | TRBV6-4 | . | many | CASSREGGYNEQFF | TGTGCCAGCAGTCGTGAAGGGGGCTACAATGAGCAGTTCTTC
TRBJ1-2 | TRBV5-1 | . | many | CASSFTGPSYGYTF | TGCGCCAGCAGCTTCACAGGGCCCTCGTATGGCTACACCTTC
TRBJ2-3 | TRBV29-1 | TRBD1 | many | CSGGTGRASTDTQYF | TGCAGCGGGGGGACAGGCCGCGCTAGCACAGATACGCAGTATTTT
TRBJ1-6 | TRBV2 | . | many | CASQIQENSPLHF | TGTGCCAGCCAGATTCAGGAGAATTCACCCCTCCACTTT
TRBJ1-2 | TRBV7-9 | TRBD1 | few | CASTTSTGTGSYGYTF | TGTGCCAGCACGACCTCCACCGGGACAGGGAGCTATGGCTACACCTTC
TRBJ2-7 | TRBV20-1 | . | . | CSAPRGGGEQYF | TGCAGTGCTCCGCGAGGGGGTGGCGAGCAGTACTTC
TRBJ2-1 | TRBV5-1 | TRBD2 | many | CASSWTGTRPLDEQFF | TGCGCCAGCAGCTGGACCGGGACTAGGCCTCTGGATGAGCAGTTCTTC
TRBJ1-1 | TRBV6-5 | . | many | CASSYSAGELNTEAFF | TGTGCCAGCAGTTACTCGGCAGGAGAACTTAACACTGAAGCTTTCTTT
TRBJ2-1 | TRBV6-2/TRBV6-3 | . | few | CASSYSGPRNEQFF | TGTGCCAGCAGTTACTCAGGGCCTCGCAATGAGCAGTTCTTC
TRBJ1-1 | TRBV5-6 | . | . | CASSLPGREAFF | TGTGCCAGCAGTTTACCGGGACGTGAAGCTTTCTTT
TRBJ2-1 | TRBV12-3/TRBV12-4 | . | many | CASGVGSSYNEQFF | TGTGCCAGCGGGGTTGGGAGCTCCTACAATGAGCAGTTCTTC
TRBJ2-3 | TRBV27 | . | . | CASSPFRTVGADTQYF | TGTGCCAGCAGTCCCTTTCGCACCGTGGGCGCAGATACGCAGTATTTT
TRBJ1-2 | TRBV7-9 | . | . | CASRVNPQGGDKGPTGYTF | TGTGCCAGCCGAGTAAATCCCCAGGGAGGGGACAAGGGCCCGACTGGCTACACCTTC
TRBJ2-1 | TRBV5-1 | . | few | CASSLFRYNEQFF | TGCGCCAGCAGCTTGTTCAGGTACAATGAGCAGTTCTTC
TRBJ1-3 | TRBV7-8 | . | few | CASSLAPDSGNTIYF | TGTGCCAGCAGCTTAGCCCCCGACTCTGGAAACACCATATATTTT
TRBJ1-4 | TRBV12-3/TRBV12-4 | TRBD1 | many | CASRTGKGRKLFF | TGTGCCAGCAGGACAGGGAAGGGTCGAAAACTGTTTTTT
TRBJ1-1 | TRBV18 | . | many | CASSPPKGFNTEAFF | TGTGCCAGCTCACCACCGAAAGGGTTTAACACTGAAGCTTTCTTT
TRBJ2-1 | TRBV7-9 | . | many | CASSPGWAFMSNEQFF | TGTGCCAGCAGCCCAGGTTGGGCCTTCATGAGCAATGAGCAGTTCTTC
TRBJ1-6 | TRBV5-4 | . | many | CASSLDHNSPLHF | TGTGCCAGCAGCTTAGACCATAATTCACCCCTCCACTTT
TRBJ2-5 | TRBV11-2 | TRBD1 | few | CASSMGQYQETQYF | TGTGCCAGCAGCATGGGACAGTACCAAGAGACCCAGTACTTC
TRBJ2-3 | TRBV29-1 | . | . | CSADPGAGTDTQYF | TGCAGCGCAGACCCAGGGGCCGGCACAGATACGCAGTATTTT
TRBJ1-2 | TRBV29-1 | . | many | CSVERTSDGYTF | TGCAGCGTTGAGCGCACCTCCGATGGCTACACCTTC
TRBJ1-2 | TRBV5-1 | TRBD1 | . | CASSGTGDGYTF | TGCGCCAGCAGCGGGACAGGGGATGGCTACACCTTC
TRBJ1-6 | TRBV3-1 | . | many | CASSQRGNSPLHF | TGTGCCAGCAGCCAACGCGGAAATTCACCCCTCCACTTT
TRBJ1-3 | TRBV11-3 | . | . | CASSIGPTSGNTIYF | TGTGCCAGCAGCATTGGACCGACCTCTGGAAACACCATATATTTT
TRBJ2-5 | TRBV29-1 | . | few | CSVGQRPQETQYF | TGCAGCGTTGGACAGCGGCCCCAGGAGACCCAGTACTTC
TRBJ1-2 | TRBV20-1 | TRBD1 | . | CSARETGAYGYTF | TGCAGTGCCCGAGAGACAGGGGCTTATGGCTACACCTTC